This TCR beta chain was sequenced for a study of radiotherapy plus CTLA-4 blockade in lung cancer. Whole-study findings and limits: There was expansion of tumor-derived TCR clones in blood after radiotherapy plus ipilimumab.

Worth noting for this clone: Its antigen is currently unknown.

Sequenced by immunoSEQ multiplex PCR; TCRdb stores in-frame clones only, minus some. The table lists more than 95,000 clones, approximately 74% of them singletons. Germline lookup yields CDR1 MDHEN and CDR2 SYDVKM. Deletions cut 6 bases from V and 11 bases from J, with 16 bases between. This CDR3 has 12 amino acids. Chemo-refractory metastatic non-small-cell lung cancer patients underwent focal radiation alongside CTLA-4 blockade with ipilimumab. The chain links TRBV28 to TRBJ1-1; D gene unclear. Specimen: peripheral blood, collected from a patient treated with radiotherapy plus ipilimumab. This clonotype was obtained from a human donor with non-small cell lung cancer who had a partial response to radiotherapy plus ipilimumab. Some clones in this sample may be carry-over from other donors' samples. This CDR3 is CASSSPGGRAFF. DNA for the CDR3: TGTGCCAGCAGCTCCCCCGGAGGTCGGGCTTTCTTT.